The rows below give T cell receptor beta chains drawn from one sample of a study of control samples from healthy donors and cancer patients. Some clones are missing from TCRdb's copy, which holds only in-frame ones; the method was immunoSEQ multiplex PCR. The sample lists about 160,000 clones, 80% to 90% occurring once. The sequencing sample was made of blood. These receptors were collected from a young man in good health. Each CDR3 is given with its conserved first and last residue. The D gene is left open where the match is weak. For some rows the clone size is stated as once, few or many, or as a class when expanded; others skip it.

>-|-|TRBJ1-6|TRBV2
CASSTDWLSYNSPLHF
TGTGCCAGCAGTACGGACTGGCTCTCCTATAATTCACCCCTCCACTTT
>few|TRBD1|TRBJ2-2|TRBV6-5
CASRLTGGVPGELFF
TGTGCCAGCAGATTGACAGGGGGCGTTCCCGGGGAGCTGTTTTTT
>-|-|TRBJ2-6|TRBV30
CAWSVGPGANVLTF
TGTGCCTGGAGTGTGGGGCCTGGGGCCAACGTCCTGACTTTC
>-|TRBD1|TRBJ1-6|TRBV13
CASSQDRGGSPLHF
TGTGCCAGCAGCCAGGACAGGGGAGGTTCACCCCTCCACTTT
>-|TRBD1|TRBJ2-1|TRBV5-6
CASSRGQGALGQFF
TGTGCCAGCAGCAGAGGACAGGGGGCGCTTGGGCAGTTCTTC
>-|-|TRBJ1-1|TRBV18
CASSPGFRQLMNTEAFF
TGTGCCAGCTCACCGGGATTTAGACAGCTCATGAACACTGAAGCTTTCTTT
>few|-|TRBJ1-5|TRBV5-6
CASSQGRDQPQHF
TGTGCCAGCAGCCAAGGAAGGGATCAGCCCCAGCATTTT
>once|-|TRBJ1-3|TRBV21-1
CASSRTALNSGNTIYF
TGTGCCAGCAGCCGTACAGCCCTTAACTCTGGAAACACCATATATTTT
>once|-|TRBJ1-2|TRBV5-5
CASSPSPRQTSNYGYTF
TGTGCCAGCAGTCCCTCTCCCAGACAGACGAGTAACTATGGCTACACCTTC
>-|TRBD1|TRBJ2-3|TRBV24-1
CATSDTGQGNTDTQYF
TGTGCCACCAGTGACACGGGACAGGGGAACACAGATACGCAGTATTTT
>-|-|TRBJ1-2|TRBV6-5
CASSLTDGFNGYTF
TGTGCCAGCAGTTTAACGGACGGATTCAATGGCTACACCTTC
>-|-|TRBJ2-5|TRBV14
CASSQAGAGETQYF
TGTGCCAGCAGCCAAGCTGGGGCCGGGGAGACCCAGTACTTC
>-|-|TRBJ2-6|TRBV27
CASSPGANVLTF
TGTGCCAGCAGCCCTGGGGCCAACGTCCTGACTTTC
>once|TRBD1|TRBJ1-1|TRBV5-4
CASSYQTGRNTEAFF
TGTGCCAGCAGCTACCAGACAGGGAGGAACACTGAAGCTTTCTTT
>-|-|TRBJ2-7|TRBV6-5
CASRGSWYEQYF
TGTGCCAGCAGGGGATCGTGGTACGAGCAGTACTTC
>-|-|TRBJ1-1|TRBV5-1
CASSSEKVNTEAFF
TGCGCCAGCAGCTCGGAAAAGGTGAACACTGAAGCTTTCTTT
>once|-|TRBJ2-3|TRBV7-3
CASSSGVPTDTQYF
TGTGCCAGCAGCTCCGGAGTCCCCACAGATACGCAGTATTTT
>once|-|TRBJ1-1|TRBV2
CASSDRWNTEAFF
TGTGCCAGCAGTGACAGGTGGAACACTGAAGCTTTCTTT
>-|-|TRBJ2-7|TRBV11-2
CASSFAASEQYF
TGTGCCAGCAGCTTCGCCGCCTCCGAGCAGTACTTC